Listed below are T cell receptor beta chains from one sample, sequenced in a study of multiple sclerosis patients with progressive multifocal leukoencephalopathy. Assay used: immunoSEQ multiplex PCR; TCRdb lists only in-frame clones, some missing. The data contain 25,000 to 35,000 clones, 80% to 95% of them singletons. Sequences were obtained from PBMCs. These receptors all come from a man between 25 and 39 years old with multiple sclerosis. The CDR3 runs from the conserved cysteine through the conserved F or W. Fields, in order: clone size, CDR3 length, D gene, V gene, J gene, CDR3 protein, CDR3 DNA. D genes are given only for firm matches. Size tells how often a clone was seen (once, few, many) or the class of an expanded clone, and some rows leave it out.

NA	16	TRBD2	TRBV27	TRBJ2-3	CASSGPRGGYTDTQYF	TGTGCCAGCAGTGGCCCCCGGGGGGGCTACACAGATACGCAGTATTTT
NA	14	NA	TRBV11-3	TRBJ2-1	CASSLNQGRNEQFF	TGTGCCAGCAGCTTAAACCAGGGTAGGAATGAGCAGTTCTTC
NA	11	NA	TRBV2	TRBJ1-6	CASMIGSPLHF	TGTGCCAGCATGATCGGTTCACCCCTCCACTTT
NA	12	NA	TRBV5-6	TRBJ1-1	CASSQRRREAFF	TGTGCCAGCAGCCAGCGACGAAGAGAAGCTTTCTTT
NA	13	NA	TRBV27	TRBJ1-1	CASSPGPNTEAFF	TGTGCCAGCTCCCCCGGACCGAACACTGAAGCTTTCTTT
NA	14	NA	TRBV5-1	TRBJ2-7	CASSYSYVGYEQYF	TGCGCCAGCAGCTACTCCTACGTGGGGTACGAGCAGTACTTC
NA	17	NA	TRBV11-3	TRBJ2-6	CASSFPPVISGANVLTF	TGTGCCAGCAGCTTCCCCCCGGTCATCTCTGGGGCCAACGTCCTGACTTTC
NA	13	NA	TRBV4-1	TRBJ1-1	CASSQDRDTEAFF	TGCGCCAGCAGCCAAGACAGGGACACTGAAGCTTTCTTT
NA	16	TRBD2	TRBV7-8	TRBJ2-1	CASSLVAAGVGNEQFF	TGTGCCAGCAGCTTAGTGGCGGCGGGAGTAGGAAATGAGCAGTTCTTC
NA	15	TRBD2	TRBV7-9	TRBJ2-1	CASSVSGSTYNEQFF	TGTGCCAGCAGTGTTAGCGGGAGTACCTACAATGAGCAGTTCTTC
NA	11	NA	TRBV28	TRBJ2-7	CASSLGYEQYF	TGTGCCAGCAGTTTGGGCTACGAGCAGTACTTC
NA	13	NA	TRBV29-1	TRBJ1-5	CSVVENSNQPQHF	TGCAGCGTTGTGGAGAATAGCAATCAGCCCCAGCATTTT
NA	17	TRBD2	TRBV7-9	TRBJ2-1	CASSLAGRLAGLNEQFF	TGTGCCAGCAGCTTAGCGGGTCGGCTAGCGGGACTCAATGAGCAGTTCTTC
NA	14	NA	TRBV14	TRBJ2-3	CASSRGWGTDTQYF	TGTGCCAGCAGCCGGGGTTGGGGGACAGATACGCAGTATTTT
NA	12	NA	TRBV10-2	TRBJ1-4	CASSATNEKLFF	TGCGCCAGCAGTGCAACTAATGAAAAACTGTTTTTT
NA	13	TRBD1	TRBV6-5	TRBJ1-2	CASRTGGLYGYTF	TGTGCCAGTAGGACAGGGGGTCTCTATGGCTACACCTTC
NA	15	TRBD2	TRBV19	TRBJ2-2	CASTPGGRNTGELFF	TGTGCCAGTACCCCGGGGGGGAGGAACACCGGGGAGCTGTTTTTT
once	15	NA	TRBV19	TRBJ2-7	CASSIDWTESYEQYF	TGTGCCAGTAGTATAGATTGGACGGAGTCCTACGAGCAGTACTTC
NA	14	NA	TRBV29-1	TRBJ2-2	CSVAAEPNTGELFF	TGCAGCGTTGCCGCCGAACCGAACACCGGGGAGCTGTTTTTT
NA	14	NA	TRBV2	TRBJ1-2	CASRIDKLFGGYTF	TGTGCCAGCAGGATTGATAAACTGTTTGGCGGCTACACCTTC
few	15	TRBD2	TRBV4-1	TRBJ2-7	CASSQALAVEYEQYF	TGCGCCAGCAGCCAGGCGCTAGCGGTGGAATACGAGCAGTACTTC